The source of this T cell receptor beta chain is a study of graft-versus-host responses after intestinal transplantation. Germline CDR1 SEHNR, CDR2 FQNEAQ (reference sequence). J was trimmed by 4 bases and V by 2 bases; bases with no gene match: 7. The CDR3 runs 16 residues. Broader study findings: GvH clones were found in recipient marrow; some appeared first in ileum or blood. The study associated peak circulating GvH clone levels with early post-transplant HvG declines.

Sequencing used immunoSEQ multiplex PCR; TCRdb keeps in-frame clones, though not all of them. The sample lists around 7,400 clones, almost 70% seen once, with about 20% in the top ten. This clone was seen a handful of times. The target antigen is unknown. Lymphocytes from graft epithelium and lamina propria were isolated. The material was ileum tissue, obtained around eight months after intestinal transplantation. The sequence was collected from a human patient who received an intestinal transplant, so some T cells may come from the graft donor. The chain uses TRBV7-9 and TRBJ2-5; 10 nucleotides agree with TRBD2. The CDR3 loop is CASSLSLAGERETQYF. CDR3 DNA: TGTGCCAGCAGCTTAAGCCTAGCGGGGGAAAGAGAGACCCAGTACTTC.